This entry describes one TCR beta chain. The data belong to a study of blood T cell repertoires in COVID-19. About the study: Samples came from the United States, Italy and Spain, spanning acute and convalescent COVID-19.

Per germline, CDR1 SGHVS and CDR2 FNYEAQ. Trimming took off 5 bases at V and 4 bases at J, with 14 bases between the two ends. The length of the CDR3 is 15 residues. In terms of age and location, participants ranged from roughly 18 to 90 years and lived in approximately 26 US areas. Cohort 3 donors were reported recovered after two negative PCRs, clearance, or symptom resolution. Methods used by the authors: Reference gene primer amplification gave nucleated cell count estimates. The table came from immunoSEQ multiplex PCR; TCRdb's copy has only in-frame clones and leaves some out. The V and J calls and the clone size are those of that table, but D and trimming were determined from the DNA. Among a few hundred thousand clones listed, just under 90% were seen once.

The material sequenced was PBMCs or T cells enriched from blood (not recorded which). The sequence was collected from a woman aged 60-75 years who had recovered from COVID-19. This sequence joins TRBV7-6 and TRBJ1-4; D call uncertain. CDR3 sequence (DNA): TGTGCCAGCAGCCCGAAGTCGGGGATTAATGAAAAACTGTTTTTT. Amino acids: CASSPKSGINEKLFF.